This T cell receptor (beta chain) was found in a study of T cells in Graves' hyperthyroidism and ophthalmopathy. The overall study: Any treatment followed the collection of peripheral blood at initial diagnosis.

V was cut by 6 bases and J by 6 bases, with 11 bases left in between. Germline CDR1 is SQVTM and CDR2 is ANQGSEA. The CDR3 is 11 amino acids. This clonotype was found a few times. What it binds is unknown. Regions amplified from RNA transcripts were the TCR beta CDR3 regions. The HTBI primer set was used in a first-round RT-PCR of the TCR CDR3. In TCRdb, the multiplex PCR reads were re-called with MiXCR into one record per CDR3 protein. The repertoire has approximately 720,000 distinct CDR3 sequences, around 20% of them found once; the top ten carry roughly 17%. Blood was obtained at the first hyperthyroidism diagnosis, which preceded any ophthalmopathy symptoms. Study-wide points: Most clonotypes expanded in thyroid above 0.001 were likewise present in blood. With a median lead of approximately 6.4 months before onset, the model predicted ophthalmopathy.

The rearrangement links TRBV29-1 to TRBJ1-2, with D possibly matching TRBD1 (5 bases). The clonotype originates from a woman aged 50 to 60 with Graves' hyperthyroidism that later progressed to Graves' ophthalmopathy. The material sequenced was blood. The CDR3 spells CSVGRDDGYTF. In DNA, the CDR3 is TGCAGCGTCGGCAGGGATGATGGCTACACCTTC.